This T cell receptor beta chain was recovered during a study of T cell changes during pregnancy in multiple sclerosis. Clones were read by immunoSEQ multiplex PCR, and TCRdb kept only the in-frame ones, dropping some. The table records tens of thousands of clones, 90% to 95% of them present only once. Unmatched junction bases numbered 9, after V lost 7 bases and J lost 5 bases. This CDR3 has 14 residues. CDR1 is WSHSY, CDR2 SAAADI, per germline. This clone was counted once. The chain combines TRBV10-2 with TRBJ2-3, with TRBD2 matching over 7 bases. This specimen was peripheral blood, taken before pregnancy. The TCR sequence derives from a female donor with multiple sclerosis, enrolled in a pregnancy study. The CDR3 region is CASKIAGAGDTQYF. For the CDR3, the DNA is TGCGCCAGCAAAATAGCGGGCGCGGGAGATACGCAGTATTTT.